These 4 T cell receptor beta chains were sequenced from one sample in a study of identical twins. TCRdb reprocessed the 5' RACE reads via MiXCR and lists one record per CDR3 protein. The sample includes 400,000 to 650,000 distinct CDR3 sequences, 20% to 25% of them seen just once. The sample also formed part of further work on T cells expressing NK-cell markers.

Sequencing was done on a sample of CD4+ T cells sorted from blood. The origin of the receptors is a woman between 18 and 29 years old in good health.

The chain employs TRBV7-2 and TRBJ2-7; 8 positions agree with TRBD1. Germline lookup yields CDR1 SGHTA and CDR2 FQGNSA. The CDR3 consists of 14 residues. V lost 6 bases and J lost 3; bases outside the gene matches: 7. The CDR3 protein is CASSRDRPIYEQYF. CDR3 nucleotide sequence: TGTGCCAGCAGTAGGGACAGGCCGATCTACGAGCAGTACTTC.

CDR3 amino acids: CASSPDRSRNQPQHF. CDR3 coding DNA: TGTGCCAGCAGTCCGGACAGGTCCCGGAATCAGCCCCAGCATTTT. The V and J genes are TRBV12-3 or TRBV12-4 and TRBJ1-5, with TRBD1 matching 7 bases. The CDR3 contains 15 residues. J lost 4 bases, V lost 5 bases, and 8 bases had no gene match.

V and J are TRBV21-1 and TRBJ2-5; the table gives TRBD1 as D, unverified against the DNA. TRBV21-1 is given as a pseudogene. The CDR3 spans 15 residues. This CDR3 is CASSRDRGRKETQYF. The CDR3 nucleotides are TGTGCCAGCAGCAGGGACAGGGGGAGAAAAGAGACCCAGTACTTC.

The genes are TRBV6-1 and TRBJ2-7; weak D call: TRBD2 (6 bases). There are 15 residues in the CDR3. Per the germline V gene, CDR1 is MNHNS and CDR2 is SASEGT. V was pared by 2 bases and J by 4 bases, with 15 bases between. In nucleotides, the CDR3 is TGTGCCAGCAGTGAACCAGGTGGTAGCGGATACGAGCAGTACTTC. Translating it yields CASSEPGGSGYEQYF.